This section outlines one T cell receptor beta chain sequence together with its context. This clonotype has ten or more counts. The target of this receptor is not known. No per-base quality is available; no much larger clone lies one base away. Library method: 5' RACE. A second roughly 7 to 11 cycle PCR used a sample-barcoded 5' primer and a J-beta primer mix. A unique molecular identifier was introduced onto each TCR beta cDNA molecule by a template-switch 5' adaptor carrying 12 random nucleotides. Each sample yielded at least 3 million CDR3-containing paired-end reads. All of the RNA was converted into first-strand cDNA using the Mint cDNA synthesis kit, with a TRBC-specific oligonucleotide serving as the primer. Following uracil-DNA glycosylase treatment, a first 18-cycle PCR with universal primers M1SS and BC2_uni_R was performed on all cDNA. The original pipeline was this. Each sample was normalized by randomly selecting 1 million high-quality reads, each carrying a distinct molecular identifier. Instead of being binned into consensus sequences, reads that shared molecular identifiers were thrown out. MiTCR, run with a Q25 quality threshold and the strictest error-elimination algorithm, handled CDR3 identification, clonotype clustering and error correction. A nonparametric unseen species model with Euler transformation was used to estimate lower-bound total TCR beta diversity. TCRdb ran its own pipeline on the public reads, namely fastp trimming at Q25 and MiXCR clone calling, and kept in-frame beta chains. Every distinct CDR3 protein forms one entry, paired with its most common genes and DNA. These V and J calls derive from TCRdb rather than the authors' analysis. Recorded for this sample are over 1,500,000 distinct CDR3 sequences; 39% of them occurred a single time. The ten largest account for roughly 24% of the sample.

The roughly 42 donors, aged roughly 6 to 90 years, were systemically healthy Caucasian individuals from Russia. Ten milliliters of peripheral blood were drawn from each donor into EDTA-treated Vacutainer tubes. Ficoll-Paque density-gradient centrifugation was used to isolate PBMCs, with at least 6.5 million per sample. Total RNA was extracted from PBMCs with Trizol reagent, with at least 5 micrograms obtained per sample. The percentages of naive CD45RAhigh/CD27high T cells were determined by flow cytometry on a PBMC aliquot from every donor. V is reduced by 4 bases and J by 2 bases, leaving a spacing of 9 bases between them. The germline V gene gives CDR1 as MGHRA and CDR2 as YSYEKL. The CDR3 covers 13 residues, taking in both the cysteine and the phenylalanine. Of the read, only the CDR3 DNA is kept; its 39 bases are in frame from base 1. The data derive from a study of blood T cells in healthy people across ages (dated by TCRdb to the mid-2010s). Describing the broader study: In model experiments, template switching captured roughly one uniquely barcoded TCR beta cDNA molecule for every two T cells. Using the same blood draw, the study looked at two additional independent replicas of 1 million unique cDNA reads for two donors, one aged 18 to 30 and the other aged 80 or older. Donors of different ages were randomly distributed across sequencing lanes to avoid experimental bias. To track age-related changes in TCR beta repertoire diversity, the study relied on deep sequencing normalized with unique cDNA molecular identifiers. The donors were divided into four age groups: young (average about 15 years), middle-aged (about 40), aged (about 61) and long-lived (around 87).

The full study reports these points: Because profiling used bulk unsorted PBMCs, naive and antigen-experienced compartments could not be compared conclusively. As age increased, observed TCR beta diversity per million T cells dropped in a roughly linear way, and a significant reduction was already evident by age 40. Compared with the aged group, the long-lived group had more naive CD4+ T cells, fewer expanded clones and increased TCR diversity, a pattern suggesting age selection. Observed TCR beta diversity correlated strongly with the percentage of naive T cells measured by flow cytometry. Total diversity estimates from one million sequenced T cells were considered lower bounds and underestimates. The CMV infection status of donors was not known, potentially confounding age-related changes in expanded clonotypes.

The sample comprised blood. Here the chain combines TRBV4-1 and TRBJ2-7, with TRBD1 tentatively as D gene (6 bases match). This clonotype originated in a human donor in good health. CDR3 loop: CASSPQGTYEQYF. The base sequence is TGCGCCAGCAGCCCACAGGGTACCTACGAGCAGTACTTC.